This T cell receptor (beta chain) derives from a study of cytotoxic CD8 clonotypes in ibrutinib-treated CLL. Study details: Partial responders roughly 25, complete 2; around twelve progressed and 14 stayed in remission by median around 68 months. Notes on the study in general: Increased clonality at ibrutinib response gave way to a return toward baseline at progression.

This clone was detected a few times. Its antigen is not known. The table came from immunoSEQ multiplex PCR; TCRdb's copy has only in-frame clones and leaves some out. The sample records under 300,000 clones, 60% to 75% being singletons. CDR3 length equals 14 residues. Germline V lookup: CDR1 MNHEY, CDR2 SMNVEV (reference sequence). Deletions cut 5 bases from V and 11 bases from J, with 18 bases between. V gene TRBV27 combines with J gene TRBJ1-4, with no clear D. This clonotype was obtained from a human donor with chronic lymphocytic leukemia. The sample consisted of PBMCs, taken after 24 months of ibrutinib treatment. This CDR3 reads CASSANSGGGKLFF. For the CDR3, the DNA is TGTGCCAGCAGTGCCAACTCGGGAGGTGGGAAACTGTTTTTT.